This T cell receptor beta chain was sequenced during a study of regulatory and conventional T cells in RAG deficiency. Sequencing was performed with immunoSEQ multiplex PCR; in TCRdb, only in-frame clones are kept and a portion is missing. The data contain roughly 8,100 clones, around 84% of them singletons. The CDR3 contains 14 residues. CDR1 is SGHTA, CDR2 FQGNSA, per germline. The V and J ends lost 4 bases and 2 bases respectively, with 12 bases between them. These records were also assigned to another study, of regulatory T cells. From that study: Primers: 52 TRBV forward and 13 TRBJ reverse.

The V gene is TRBV7-2, the J gene TRBJ2-7; no clear D gene. Sample: CD8+ T cells sorted from blood. This TCR came from a human donor in good health. CDR3 amino acids: CASSWYPRTYEQYF. The CDR3 DNA reads as TGTGCCAGCAGCTGGTACCCCAGGACCTACGAGCAGTACTTC.